This T cell receptor beta chain was sequenced in a study of T cell responses to AZD1222 COVID-19 vaccine. This clone was picked up one time. Libraries were prepared by immunoSEQ multiplex PCR; TCRdb keeps only in-frame clonotypes and omits some of them. This table has roughly 100,000 clones, less than 95% appearing once. V was cut by 6 bases and J by 4 bases, with 8 bases left in between. Per the germline V gene, CDR1 is DFQATT and CDR2 is SNEGSKA (reference sequence). This CDR3 has 11 amino acids. This specimen was peripheral blood, taken on day 0 of AZD1222 vaccination. The receptor comes from an adult in good health. This sequence joins TRBV20-1 and TRBJ2-3; D uncertain. The CDR3 here is CSAHRSDTQYF. CDR3 DNA sequence: TGCAGTGCACATAGATCAGATACGCAGTATTTT.